The 14 T cell receptor beta chains reported below all come from one sample, sequenced in a study of T cell clones after liver transplantation. TCRdb keeps only in-frame clones here, not all; method: immunoSEQ multiplex PCR. The sample has about 11,000 clones, about two thirds seen once. The starting material was CD4+ T cells from blood, obtained 30 to 33 months after liver transplant. These receptor sequences come from a human patient who received a liver transplant. Some T cells may be the graft donor's.

The rearrangement links TRBV11-2 to TRBJ2-3; TRBD2 matches at 9 bases. J lost 2 bases, V lost 7 bases, and 13 bases had no gene match. CDR3 length: 17 residues. Germline V CDR1 and CDR2: SGHAT, FQNNGV. CDR3 in DNA: TGTGCCAGCATCCCACCCCGGCGGGGGGGAGCCACAGATACGCAGTATTTT. Amino acid sequence: CASIPPRRGGATDTQYF. The variable domain in full, with the rest retrieved from reference TRBV11-2 and TRBJ2-3, is EAGVAQSPRYKIIEKRQSVAFWCNPISGHATLYWYQQILGQGPKLLIQFQNNGVVDDSQLPKDRFSAERLKGVDSTLKIQPAKLEDSAVYLCASIPPRRGGATDTQYFGPGTRLTVL.

The chain joins TRBV6-5 to TRBJ1-2; D gene uncertain. Trimming stripped 6 bases from V and 4 bases from J, with 18 bases between. The V gene's germline CDR1 is MNHEY and CDR2 SVGAGI. CDR3 size: 15 residues. DNA of the CDR3: TGTGCCAGCAGCCTTACCCCCTCCATGAGCTATGGCTACACCTTC. Its translation is CASSLTPSMSYGYTF.

The V and J genes are TRBV19 and TRBJ2-5; 9 positions agree with TRBD2. CDR1 and CDR2 from the germline V gene are LNHDA and SQIVND (reference sequence). The CDR3 has 14 amino acids. V shed 3 bases and J 5 bases; nucleotides not matched to a gene: 4. The DNA of the CDR3 is TGTGCCAGTAGTATGGGGACTAGCAGTGAGACCCAGTACTTC. Protein: CASSMGTSSETQYF.

V gene TRBV28 combines with J gene TRBJ2-5; 7 bases match TRBD1. The DNA end favors TRBJ2-7, so the J call may be wrong. CDR1 is MDHEN and CDR2 is SYDVKM in the germline V gene. CDR3 length: 14 amino acids. The CDR3 protein is CASSIQGGFYEQYF. Here the CDR3 DNA reads TGTGCCAGCAGTATACAAGGGGGCTTCTACGAGCAGTACTTC.

The chain employs TRBV28 and TRBJ2-7, with 12 bases fitting TRBD2. Germline assignment: CDR1 MDHEN and CDR2 SYDVKM. The junction had 2 bases not matched to a gene; V was cut back by 5 bases and J by 3 bases. The CDR3 runs 14 residues. The CDR3 DNA follows: TGTGCCAGCAGTACTAGCGGGAGGCTCTACGAGCAGTACGTC. This encodes CASSTSGRLYEQYV.

The chain carries TRBV9 and TRBJ2-7; D may be TRBD2 (6 bases). Looked up from germline, CDR1 is SGDLS and CDR2 is YYNGEE. This CDR3 is 14 amino acids long. With 0 bases removed from V and 0 bases from J, the gap between germline ends came to 7 bases. The CDR3 region has the DNA TGTGCCAGCAGCGTAGGGGGGGACTCCTACGAGCAGTACTTC. Its protein is CASSVGGDSYEQYF.

The V call is TRBV11-1, the J call TRBJ2-5; no clear D. V was shortened by 3 bases and J by 5 bases, with 22 bases between the two germline ends. Per the germline V gene, CDR1 is SGHAT and CDR2 is FQDESV (reference sequence). The CDR3 has 17 residues. The CDR3 is CASSFRPDGLLDETQYF. CDR3 DNA sequence: TGTGCCAGCAGCTTCAGGCCGGATGGGTTGCTGGACGAGACCCAGTACTTC.

This clone was seen only a few times. The chain employs TRBV14 and TRBJ1-1; D may be TRBD1 (5 bases). Germline CDR1 is SGHDN and CDR2 is FVKESK. The germline V and J ends were trimmed by 1 base and 1 base, with 19 bases remaining between them. CDR3 length equals 18 residues. DNA of the CDR3: TGTGCCAGCAGCCAAGGGGGGAGCCACGAAAGAAAGAACACTGAAGCTTTCTTT. Protein: CASSQGGSHERKNTEAFF.

The CDR3 region is CASSLVAEAFF. The CDR3 bases are TGTGCCAGCAGTCTAGTGGCTGAAGCTTTCTTT. V usage is TRBV7-9 and J usage is TRBJ1-1; D not certain. V was trimmed by 6 bases and J by 6 bases, leaving 8 bases between them. Per the germline V gene, CDR1 is SEHNR and CDR2 is FQNEAQ (reference sequence). The CDR3 is made up of 11 amino acids. The entire variable domain, with the rest obtained from reference TRBV7-9 and TRBJ1-1, is as follows: DTGVSQNPRHKITKRGQNVTFRCDPISEHNRLYWYRQTLGQGPEFLTYFQNEAQLEKSRLLSDRFSAERPKGSFSTLEIQRTEQGDSAMYLCASSLVAEAFFGQGTRLTVV.

This chain joins TRBV28 and TRBJ1-2; 10 bases are shared with TRBD1. Trimming removed 6 bases from V and 6 bases from J; junction bases left unmatched: 7. The V gene's germline CDR1 is MDHEN and CDR2 SYDVKM. This CDR3 has 14 residues. The DNA of the CDR3 is TGTGCCAGCAGGGGGGACAGGGGAGTTGATGGCTACACCTTC. Its protein is CASRGDRGVDGYTF.

As regards this clone: The likely explanation is a read error, given a far larger clone one base away. The rearrangement links TRBV6-1 to TRBJ2-3, with D possibly being TRBD1 (6 bases). Germline V CDR1 and CDR2: MNHNS, SASEGT. The CDR3 is made up of 15 amino acids. Trimming shortened V by 3 bases and J by 6 bases, and 16 bases separated the two germline ends. The CDR3 sequence is CASSDSAGASDTQYF. For the CDR3, the DNA is TGTGCCAGCAGTGATTCGGCAGGGGCATCGGATACGCAGTATTTT.

The V call is TRBV5-4, the J call TRBJ2-1; TRBD2 matches at 8 bases. CDR3 length: 13 amino acids. Germline-derived CDR1 and CDR2 are SGHNT and YYREEE (reference sequence). After removal of 3 bases from V and 10 bases from J, the junction contained 6 bases not matched to a gene. The chain's CDR3 is CASSYSGSGEQFF. Written as DNA, the CDR3 is TGTGCCAGCAGCTACAGCGGGAGCGGCGAGCAGTTCTTC.

The V call is TRBV6-5, the J call TRBJ2-5; 12 nucleotides align to TRBD2. CDR1 MNHEY and CDR2 SVGAGI come from the germline V gene. Unmatched junction bases numbered 6, after V lost 4 bases and J lost 3 bases. This CDR3 is built from 16 residues. CDR3 region: CASSSWTSGVEETQYF. CDR3 coding DNA: TGTGCCAGCAGTTCATGGACTAGCGGGGTCGAAGAGACCCAGTACTTC.

The chain couples TRBV19 to TRBJ1-5; maybe TRBD1 (5 bases). There are 12 residues in the CDR3. The ends were cut back, 7 bases at V and 6 bases at J, with 10 bases in the middle. The germline gives CDR1 LNHDA, CDR2 SQIVND (reference sequence). The CDR3 sequence: CASTQGFQPQHF. Written as DNA, the CDR3 is TGTGCCAGTACTCAGGGATTTCAGCCCCAGCATTTT.